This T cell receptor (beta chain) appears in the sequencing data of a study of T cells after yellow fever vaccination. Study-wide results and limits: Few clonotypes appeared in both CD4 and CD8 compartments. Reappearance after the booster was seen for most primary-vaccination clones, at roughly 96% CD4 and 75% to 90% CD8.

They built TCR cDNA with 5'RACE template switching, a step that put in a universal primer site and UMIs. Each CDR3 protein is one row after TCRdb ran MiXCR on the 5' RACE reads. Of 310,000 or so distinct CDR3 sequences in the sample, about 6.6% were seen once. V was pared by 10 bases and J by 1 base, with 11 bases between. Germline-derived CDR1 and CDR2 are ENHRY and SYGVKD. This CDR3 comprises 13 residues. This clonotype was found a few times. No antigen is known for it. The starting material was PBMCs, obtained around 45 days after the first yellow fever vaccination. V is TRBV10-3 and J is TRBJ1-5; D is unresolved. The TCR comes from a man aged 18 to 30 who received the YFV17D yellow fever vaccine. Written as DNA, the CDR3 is TGTGCCACCGAGGGAGAGAGCAATCAGCCCCAGCATTTT. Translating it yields CATEGESNQPQHF.